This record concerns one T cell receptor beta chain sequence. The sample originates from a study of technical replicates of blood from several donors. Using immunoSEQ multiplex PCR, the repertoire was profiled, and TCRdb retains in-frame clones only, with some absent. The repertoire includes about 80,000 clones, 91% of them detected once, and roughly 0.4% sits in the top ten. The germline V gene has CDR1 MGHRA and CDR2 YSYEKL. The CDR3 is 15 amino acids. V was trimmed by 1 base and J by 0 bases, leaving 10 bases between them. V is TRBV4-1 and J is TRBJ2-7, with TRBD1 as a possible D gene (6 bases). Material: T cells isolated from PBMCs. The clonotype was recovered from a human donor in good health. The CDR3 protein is CASSQVQGSSYEQYF. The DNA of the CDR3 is TGCGCCAGCAGCCAAGTTCAGGGGAGCTCCTACGAGCAGTACTTC.